Sequencing of this TCR beta chain was carried out in a study of cytomegalovirus exposure and HLA in healthy donors. Overall study: Genotyping of some 390 donors showed that 80% to 85% belonged to the Caucasian-associated ancestry cluster. Points from the study as a whole: An assumption of roughly uniform sequencing depth across donors underlay the presence/absence analyses. Earlier analysis looked at TCR beta V segments, and most were productive about 87% or about 30% of the time.

The germline V gene has CDR1 MGHRA and CDR2 YSYEKL. V lost 2 bases, J lost 2 bases, and 24 bases lay in between. The CDR3 is made up of 19 amino acids. Donors in the study were healthy people who gave bone marrow. This clone was observed a single time. Its antigen is unknown. 13 Jbeta primers and 60 Vbeta primers were used for the PCR. The repertoire was sequenced with immunoSEQ multiplex PCR; TCRdb's copy has only in-frame clones and lacks some. The data show fewer than 250,000 clones, with more than 85% seen just once and under 2% held by the top ten. This receptor was identified in a woman between 18 and 29 years old in good health and CMV-seronegative. Input material: PBMCs. The V call is TRBV4-1, the J call TRBJ2-5; D possibly corresponds to TRBD2 (5 bases). CDR3 sequence: CASSQTGSIVNLVQETQYF. The CDR3 bases are TGCGCCAGCAGCCAAACGGGATCCATAGTCAACCTCGTTCAAGAGACCCAGTACTTC.